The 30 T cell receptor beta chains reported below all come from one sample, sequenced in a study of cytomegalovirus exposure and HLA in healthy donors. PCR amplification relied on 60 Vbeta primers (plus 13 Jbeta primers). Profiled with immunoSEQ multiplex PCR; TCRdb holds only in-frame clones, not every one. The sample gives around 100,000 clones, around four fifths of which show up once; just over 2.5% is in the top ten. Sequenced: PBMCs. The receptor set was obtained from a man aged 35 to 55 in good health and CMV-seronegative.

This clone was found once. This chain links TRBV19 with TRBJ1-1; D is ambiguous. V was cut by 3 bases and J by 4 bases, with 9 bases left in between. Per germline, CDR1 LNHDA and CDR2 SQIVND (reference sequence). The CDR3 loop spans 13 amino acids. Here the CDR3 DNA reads TGTGCCAGTAGTATTTTGACGGGCACTGAAGCTTTCTTT. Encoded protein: CASSILTGTEAFF.

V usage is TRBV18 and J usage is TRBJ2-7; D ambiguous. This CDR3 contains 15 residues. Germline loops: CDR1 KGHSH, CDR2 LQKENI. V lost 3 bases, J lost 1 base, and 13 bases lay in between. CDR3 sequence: CASSPSFHSSYEQYF. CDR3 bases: TGTGCCAGCTCACCGTCGTTCCACTCATCCTACGAGCAGTACTTC. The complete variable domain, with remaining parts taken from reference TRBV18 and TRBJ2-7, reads NAGVMQNPRHLVRRRGQEARLRCSPMKGHSHVYWYRQLPEEGLKFMVYLQKENIIDESGMPKERFSAEFPKEGPSILRIQQVVRGDSAAYFCASSPSFHSSYEQYFGPGTRLTVT.

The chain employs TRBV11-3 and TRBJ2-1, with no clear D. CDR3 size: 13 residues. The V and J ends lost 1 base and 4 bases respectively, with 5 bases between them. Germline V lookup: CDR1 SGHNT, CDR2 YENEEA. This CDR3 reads CASSLGQYNEQFF. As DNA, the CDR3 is TGTGCCAGCAGCTTAGGTCAGTACAATGAGCAGTTCTTC.

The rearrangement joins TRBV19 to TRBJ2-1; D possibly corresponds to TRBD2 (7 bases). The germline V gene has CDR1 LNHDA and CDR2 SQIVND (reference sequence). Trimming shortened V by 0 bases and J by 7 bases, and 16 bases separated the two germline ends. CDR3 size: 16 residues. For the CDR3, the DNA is TGTGCCAGTAGTATAGAAGGGGGGGTGGTTCGGAATGAGCAGTTCTTC. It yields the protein CASSIEGGVVRNEQFF.

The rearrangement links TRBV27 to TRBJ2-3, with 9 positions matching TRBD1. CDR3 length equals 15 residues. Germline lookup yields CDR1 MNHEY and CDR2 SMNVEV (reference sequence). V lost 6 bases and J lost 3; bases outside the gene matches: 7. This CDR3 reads CASRSRGTGTDTQYF. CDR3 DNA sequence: TGTGCCAGCAGGTCCCGGGGGACAGGGACAGATACGCAGTATTTT.

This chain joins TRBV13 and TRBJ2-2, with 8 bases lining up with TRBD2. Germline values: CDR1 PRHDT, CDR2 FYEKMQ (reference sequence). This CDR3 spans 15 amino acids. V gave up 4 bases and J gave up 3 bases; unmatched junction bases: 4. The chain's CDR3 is CASSSRGAYTGELFF. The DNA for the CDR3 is TGTGCCAGCAGCTCGCGGGGGGCCTACACCGGGGAGCTGTTTTTT.

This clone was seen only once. This chain's CDR3 is CASSLVFRTGEIGNTIYF. The CDR3 region has the DNA TGTGCCAGCAGCTTAGTTTTCCGGACAGGGGAGATTGGAAACACCATATATTTT. This chain uses TRBV11-2 with TRBJ1-3; 9 nucleotides match TRBD1. Germline CDR1 SGHAT, CDR2 FQNNGV. The CDR3 sequence is 18 residues long. V trimming: 1 base; J trimming: 3 bases; junction bases outside the gene matches: 10.

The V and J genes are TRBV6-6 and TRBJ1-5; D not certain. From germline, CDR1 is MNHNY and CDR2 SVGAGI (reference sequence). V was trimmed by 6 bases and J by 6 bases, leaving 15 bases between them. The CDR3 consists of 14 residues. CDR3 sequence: CASSRSGSSQPQHF. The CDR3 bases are TGTGCCAGCAGCCGATCTGGTTCTAGTCAGCCCCAGCATTTT.

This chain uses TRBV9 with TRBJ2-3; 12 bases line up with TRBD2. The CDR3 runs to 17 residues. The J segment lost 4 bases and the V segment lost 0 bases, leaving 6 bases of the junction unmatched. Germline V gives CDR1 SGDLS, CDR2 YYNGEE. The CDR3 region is CASSVVASGGAPDTQYF. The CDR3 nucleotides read TGTGCCAGCAGCGTAGTGGCTAGCGGGGGGGCACCAGATACGCAGTATTTT. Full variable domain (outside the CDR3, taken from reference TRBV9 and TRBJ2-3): DSGVTQTPKHLITATGQRVTLRCSPRSGDLSVYWYQQSLDQGLQFLIQYYNGEERAKGNILERFSAQQFPDLHSELNLSSLELGDSALYFCASSVVASGGAPDTQYFGPGTRLTVL.

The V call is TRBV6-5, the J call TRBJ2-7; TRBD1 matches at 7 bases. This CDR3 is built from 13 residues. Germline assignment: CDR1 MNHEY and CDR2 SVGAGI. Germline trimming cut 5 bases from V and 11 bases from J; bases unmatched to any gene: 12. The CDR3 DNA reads TGTGCCAGCAGTAGAGTGGGTGGGGACAGAAAGTACTTC. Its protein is CASSRVGGDRKYF.

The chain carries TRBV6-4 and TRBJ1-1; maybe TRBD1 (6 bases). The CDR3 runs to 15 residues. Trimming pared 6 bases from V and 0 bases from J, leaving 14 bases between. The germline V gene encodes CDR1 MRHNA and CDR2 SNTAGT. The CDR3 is CASRPLPGVNTEAFF. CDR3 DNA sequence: TGTGCCAGCAGACCGCTGCCAGGGGTGAACACTGAAGCTTTCTTT.

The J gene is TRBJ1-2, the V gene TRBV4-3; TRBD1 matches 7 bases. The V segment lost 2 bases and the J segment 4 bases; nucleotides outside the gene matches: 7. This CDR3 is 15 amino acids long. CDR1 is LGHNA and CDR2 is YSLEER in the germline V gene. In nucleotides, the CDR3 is TGCGCCAGCAGCCAACGGACAGGTGTGATCTATGGCTACACCTTC. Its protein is CASSQRTGVIYGYTF.

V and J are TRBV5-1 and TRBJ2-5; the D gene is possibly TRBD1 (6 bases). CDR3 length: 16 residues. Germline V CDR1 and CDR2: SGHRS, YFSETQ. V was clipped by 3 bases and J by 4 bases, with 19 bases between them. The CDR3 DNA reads TGCGCCAGCAGCTCCGTAGGAAGGGGGTTCGGAGAGACCCAGTACTTC. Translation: CASSSVGRGFGETQYF.

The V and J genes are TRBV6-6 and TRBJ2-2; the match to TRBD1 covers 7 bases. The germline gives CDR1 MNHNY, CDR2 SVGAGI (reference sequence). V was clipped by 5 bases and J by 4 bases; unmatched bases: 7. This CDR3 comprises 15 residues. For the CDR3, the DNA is TGTGCCAGCAGTCGACCGGGACAGAGCACCGGGGAGCTGTTTTTT. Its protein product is CASSRPGQSTGELFF.

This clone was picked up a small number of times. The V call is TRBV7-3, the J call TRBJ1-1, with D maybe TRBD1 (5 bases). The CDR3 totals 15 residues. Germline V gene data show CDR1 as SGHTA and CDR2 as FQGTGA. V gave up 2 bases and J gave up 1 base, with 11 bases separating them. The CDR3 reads CASSLGGMGNTEAFF. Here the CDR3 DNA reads TGTGCCAGCAGCTTAGGGGGGATGGGGAACACTGAAGCTTTCTTT.

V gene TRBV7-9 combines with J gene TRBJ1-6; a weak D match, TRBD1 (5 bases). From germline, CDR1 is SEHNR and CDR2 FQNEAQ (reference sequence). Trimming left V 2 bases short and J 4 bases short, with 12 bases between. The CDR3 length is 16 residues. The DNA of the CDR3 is TGTGCCAGCAGCTTAACGCCCCAGGGTTATAATTCACCCCTCCACTTT. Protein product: CASSLTPQGYNSPLHF.

In DNA form, the CDR3 reads TGTGCCAGCAGTCTCGGACAGGTTGGGCAGCCCCAGCATTTT. Its protein is CASSLGQVGQPQHF. The rearrangement links TRBV2 to TRBJ1-5; 7 bases are shared with TRBD1. The V and J ends lost 5 bases and 7 bases, in that order; junction bases with no gene match: 8. CDR1 is SNHLY and CDR2 is FYNNEI in the germline V gene. The CDR3 sequence is 14 residues long.

The CDR3 DNA reads TGTGCCAGCAGTTACGGGCCGGGAGAGGAAGCTTTCTTT. Protein product: CASSYGPGEEAFF. The chain combines TRBV6-5 with TRBJ1-1; D is unclear. The CDR3 is 13 amino acids. Germline V gene data show CDR1 as MNHEY and CDR2 as SVGAGI. Trimming shortened V by 2 bases and J by 8 bases, and 12 bases separated the two germline ends.

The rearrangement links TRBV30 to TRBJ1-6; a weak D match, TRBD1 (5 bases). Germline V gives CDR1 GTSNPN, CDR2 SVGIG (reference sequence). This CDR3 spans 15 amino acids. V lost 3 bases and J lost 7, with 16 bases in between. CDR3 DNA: TGTGCCTGGAGCATAGCCGGGACTCCGAATTCACCCCTCCACTTT. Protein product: CAWSIAGTPNSPLHF.

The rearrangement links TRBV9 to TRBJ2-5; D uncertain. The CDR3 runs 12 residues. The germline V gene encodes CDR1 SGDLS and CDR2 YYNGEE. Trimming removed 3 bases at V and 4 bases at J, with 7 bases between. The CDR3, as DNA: TGTGCCAGCAGCGGGCAGGCAGAGACCCAGTACTTC. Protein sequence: CASSGQAETQYF.

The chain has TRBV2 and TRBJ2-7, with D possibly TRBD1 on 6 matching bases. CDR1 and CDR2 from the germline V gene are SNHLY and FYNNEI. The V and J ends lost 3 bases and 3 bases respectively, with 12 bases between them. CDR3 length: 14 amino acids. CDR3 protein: CASSDRVRGYEQYF. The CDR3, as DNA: TGTGCCAGCAGTGATCGTGTCAGGGGCTACGAGCAGTACTTC.

The CDR3 is CASSYGGAVDTQYF. The CDR3 DNA follows: TGTGCCAGCAGTTACGGGGGGGCCGTAGATACGCAGTATTTT. V and J are TRBV6-5 and TRBJ2-3; possible D gene TRBD2, 7 bases. The germline CDR1 and CDR2 sequences are MNHEY and SVGAGI. The germline V and J ends were trimmed by 2 bases and 5 bases, with 11 bases remaining between them. The CDR3 length is 14 residues.

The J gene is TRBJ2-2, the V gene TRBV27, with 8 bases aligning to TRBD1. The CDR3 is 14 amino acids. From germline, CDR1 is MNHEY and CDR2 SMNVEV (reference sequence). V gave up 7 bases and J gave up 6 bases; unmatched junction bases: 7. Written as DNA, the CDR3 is TGTGCCAGCACCCCGACAGGGGTCGCCGGGGAGCTGTTTTTT. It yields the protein CASTPTGVAGELFF.

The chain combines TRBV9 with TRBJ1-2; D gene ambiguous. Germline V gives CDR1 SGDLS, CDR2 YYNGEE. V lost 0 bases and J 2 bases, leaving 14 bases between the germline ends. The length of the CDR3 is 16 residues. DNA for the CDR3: TGTGCCAGCAGCGTAGATTCAGGCCGGTCAAACTATGGCTACACCTTC. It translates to CASSVDSGRSNYGYTF.

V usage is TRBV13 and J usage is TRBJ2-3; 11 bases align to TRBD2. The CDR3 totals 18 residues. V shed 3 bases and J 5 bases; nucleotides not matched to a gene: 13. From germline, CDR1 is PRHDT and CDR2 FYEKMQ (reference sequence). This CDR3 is CASSFPTSGGLLGDTQYF. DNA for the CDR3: TGTGCCAGCAGCTTCCCTACTAGCGGGGGCTTGCTAGGAGATACGCAGTATTTT. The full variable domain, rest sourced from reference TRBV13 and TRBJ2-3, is AAGVIQSPRHLIKEKRETATLKCYPIPRHDTVYWYQQGPGQDPQFLISFYEKMQSDKGSIPDRFSAQQFSDYHSELNMSSLELGDSALYFCASSFPTSGGLLGDTQYFGPGTRLTVL.

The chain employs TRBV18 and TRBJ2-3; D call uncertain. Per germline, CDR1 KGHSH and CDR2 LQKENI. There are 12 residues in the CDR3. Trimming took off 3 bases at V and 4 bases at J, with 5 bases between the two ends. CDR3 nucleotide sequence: TGTGCCAGCTCACCTGCGCCAGATACGCAGTATTTT. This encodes CASSPAPDTQYF.

The CDR3 loop is CATRESSGNTIYF. CDR3 nucleotides: TGTGCCACCAGGGAGAGCTCTGGAAACACCATATATTTT. The chain has TRBV6-1 and TRBJ1-3; D possibly corresponds to TRBD1 (5 bases). This CDR3 contains 13 residues. The ends were cut back, 10 bases at V and 0 bases at J, with 10 bases in the middle. CDR1 is MNHNS and CDR2 is SASEGT in the germline V gene.

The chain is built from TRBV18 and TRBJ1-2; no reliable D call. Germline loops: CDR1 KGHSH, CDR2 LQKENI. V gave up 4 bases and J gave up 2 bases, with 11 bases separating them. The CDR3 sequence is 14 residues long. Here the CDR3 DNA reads TGTGCCAGCTCACGACAAAACCCCAACTATGGCTACACCTTC. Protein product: CASSRQNPNYGYTF.

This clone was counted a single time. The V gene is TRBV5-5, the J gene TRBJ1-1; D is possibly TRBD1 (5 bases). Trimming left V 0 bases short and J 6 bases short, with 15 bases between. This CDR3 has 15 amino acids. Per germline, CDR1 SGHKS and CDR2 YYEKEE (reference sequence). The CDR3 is CASSLGRVGGAEAFF. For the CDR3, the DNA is TGTGCCAGCAGCTTGGGCAGGGTGGGGGGTGCTGAAGCTTTCTTT. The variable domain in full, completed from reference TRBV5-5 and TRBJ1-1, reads DAGVTQSPTHLIKTRGQQVTLRCSPISGHKSVSWYQQVLGQGPQFIFQYYEKEERGRGNFPDRFSARQFPNYSSELNVNALLLGDSALYLCASSLGRVGGAEAFFGQGTRLTVV.

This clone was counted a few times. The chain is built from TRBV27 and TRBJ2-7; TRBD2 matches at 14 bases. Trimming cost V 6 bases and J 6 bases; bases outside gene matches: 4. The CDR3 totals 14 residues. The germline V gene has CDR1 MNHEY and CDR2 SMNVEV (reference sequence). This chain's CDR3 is CASRLGTSGGEQYF. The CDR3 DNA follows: TGTGCCAGCAGGTTAGGGACTAGCGGGGGCGAGCAGTACTTC.